Presented here are 7 T cell receptor beta chains from one specimen sequenced in a study of preoperative IRX-2 immunotherapy in early breast cancer. Treatment defined: preoperative locoregional IRX-2 cytokine immunotherapy. Libraries were prepared by immunoSEQ multiplex PCR; TCRdb keeps only in-frame clonotypes and omits some of them. This table has tens of thousands of clones, 82% appearing once. This specimen consisted of lymph node tissue, obtained after IRX-2 immunotherapy. The receptors here all came from a human donor with breast cancer.

This rearrangement joins TRBV6-8 to TRBJ1-5; possibly TRBD1 for D (5 bases). The length of the CDR3 is 15 residues. V lost 7 bases, J lost 3 bases, and 16 bases lay in between. Germline CDR1 reads MNHGY; CDR2 reads SAAAGT. CDR3 protein: CASTYRRGVNQPQHF. In DNA form, the CDR3 reads TGTGCCAGCACCTACCGAAGAGGGGTCAATCAGCCCCAGCATTTT.

This clone has more than one count but fewer than ten. The chain has TRBV11-3 and TRBJ1-1, with TRBD1 matching over 8 bases. The CDR3 has 15 amino acids. V was pared by 4 bases and J by 5 bases, with 9 bases of the junction left unmatched. Germline assignment: CDR1 SGHNT and CDR2 YENEEA. The CDR3 DNA is TGTGCCAGCAGCTCCTCCTCCTACAGGGGGACTGAAGCTTTCTTT. Translating it yields CASSSSSYRGTEAFF.

V gene TRBV6-8 combines with J gene TRBJ1-1; TRBD1 matches at 11 bases. The germline CDR1 and CDR2 sequences are MNHGY and SAAAGT. CDR3 length: 15 residues. V lost 6 bases and J lost 5; bases outside the gene matches: 8. The chain's CDR3 is CASRGDRGIGTEAFF. CDR3 nucleotides: TGTGCCAGCAGGGGGGACAGGGGGATCGGAACTGAAGCTTTCTTT.

V gene TRBV14 combines with J gene TRBJ1-2; no reliable D call. The CDR3 loop spans 14 amino acids. Germline V CDR1 and CDR2: SGHDN, FVKESK. Trimming took off 6 bases at V and 4 bases at J, with 15 bases between the two ends. The CDR3 DNA sequence: TGTGCCAGCAGTCCCGGGAGAGTTGGCTATGGCTACACCTTC. Its translation is CASSPGRVGYGYTF. The full variable domain, its missing parts supplied by reference TRBV14 and TRBJ1-2, is EAGVTQFPSHSVIEKGQTVTLRCDPISGHDNLYWYRRVMGKEIKFLLHFVKESKQDESGMPNNRFLAERTGGTYSTLKVQPAELEDSGVYFCASSPGRVGYGYTFGSGTRLTVV.

V gene TRBV9 combines with J gene TRBJ2-6; D gene unclear. The length of the CDR3 is 15 residues. V was trimmed by 5 bases and J by 0 bases, leaving 9 bases between them. From germline, CDR1 is SGDLS and CDR2 YYNGEE. The CDR3 DNA sequence: TGTGCCAGCAGTGTGGGCATCTCTGGGGCCAACGTCCTGACTTTC. It encodes CASSVGISGANVLTF.

The rearrangement links TRBV10-3 to TRBJ1-2; D ambiguous. CDR3 length: 13 residues. Per the germline V gene, CDR1 is ENHRY and CDR2 is SYGVKD. Between the trimmed V and J ends, which lost 0 bases and 4 bases, there was a span of 6 bases. The CDR3 bases are TGTGCCATCAGTGAGTCGGCGGTCTATGGCTACACCTTC. Its protein product is CAISESAVYGYTF.

The V call is TRBV6-8, the J call TRBJ2-7, with a possible D match to TRBD1 (6 bases). The CDR3 length is 13 residues. Germline V gives CDR1 MNHGY, CDR2 SAAAGT. Trimming left V 10 bases short and J 4 bases short, with 17 bases between. The CDR3 DNA is TGTGCCATCAAAGGGCCCACAGGGTACGAGCAGTACTTC. As protein: CAIKGPTGYEQYF.